Sequencing of this TCR beta chain was carried out in a study of T-cell reconstitution after alpha-beta-depleted transplantation in children. Whole-study results and caveats: By about two months after transplant, alpha-beta T cells reportedly arose from several hundred graft clones that had expanded. It was newly produced T cells that mostly accounted for T-cell counts and diversity one year after transplant.

With 6 bases removed from V and 7 bases from J, the gap between germline ends came to 15 bases. This CDR3 contains 13 residues. The V gene's germline CDR1 is MNHNS and CDR2 SASEGT. The authors prepared the TCRbeta library with unique molecular identifiers. TCRdb re-analysed the PCR reads in MiXCR, keeping a single row per CDR3 protein. The data show 610,000 or so distinct CDR3 sequences, 25% to 30% seen once. In this sample, this clonotype turned up once. What it recognizes is unknown. The chain combines TRBV6-1 with TRBJ2-5; no definite D call. Sequenced material: PBMCs, taken before TCRalphabeta/CD19-depleted stem cell transplant. The TCR was taken from a boy in the first two years of life with Wiskott-Aldrich syndrome, due to receive a stem cell transplant. Here the CDR3 reads CASSNQGGGTQYF. The DNA of the CDR3 is TGTGCCAGCAGCAACCAAGGTGGTGGGACCCAGTACTTC.